This TCR beta chain was captured in a study of CD4 T cells in relation to SARS-CoV-2 and coronaviruses. General study results and limits: Crossreactivity was assessed only for spike protein, not other viral proteins.

Points on this clone: Its antigen remains unknown.

CDR1 is GTSNPN and CDR2 is SVGIG in the germline V gene (reference sequence). This CDR3 is 11 amino acids long. V was clipped by 3 bases and J by 5 bases, with 7 bases between them. Profiled with immunoSEQ multiplex PCR; TCRdb holds only in-frame clones, not every one. The sample consists of 58,000 or so clones, about 90% of them appearing once. CD4 enrichment then naive enrichment separated naive from memory CD4+ cells. The rearrangement uses TRBV30 and TRBJ2-5; D not certain. The sample was naive CD4+ T cells from PBMCs. Documented subset: naive CD4+ T cells isolated by negative enrichment. The clonotype comes from an adult with COVID-19. Here the CDR3 DNA reads TGTGCCTGGAGCTCCCGGGAGACCCAGTACTTC. It specifies CAWSSRETQYF.